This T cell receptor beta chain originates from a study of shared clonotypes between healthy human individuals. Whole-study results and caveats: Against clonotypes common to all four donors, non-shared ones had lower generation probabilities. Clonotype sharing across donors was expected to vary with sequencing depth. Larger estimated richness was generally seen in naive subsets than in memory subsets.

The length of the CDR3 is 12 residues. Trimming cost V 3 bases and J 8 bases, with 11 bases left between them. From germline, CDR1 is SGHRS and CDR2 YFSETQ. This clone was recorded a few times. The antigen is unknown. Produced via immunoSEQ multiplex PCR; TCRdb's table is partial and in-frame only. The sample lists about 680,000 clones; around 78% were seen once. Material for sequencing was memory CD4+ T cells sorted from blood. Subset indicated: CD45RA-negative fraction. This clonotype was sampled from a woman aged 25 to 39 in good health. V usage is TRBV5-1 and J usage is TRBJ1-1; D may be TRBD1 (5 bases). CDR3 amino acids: CASSWEEGEAFF. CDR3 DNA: TGCGCCAGCAGCTGGGAGGAGGGGGAAGCTTTCTTT.